This T cell receptor (beta chain) comes out of a study of Ad26.COV2.S vaccination and SARS-CoV-2 variants (dated by TCRdb to 2020 to 2023). Turning to the overall study: Vaccine-arm donors came from COV1001, a multicentre, randomized, double-blind, placebo-controlled phase I-IIa trial of Ad26.COV2.S in healthy adults. Dosing of Ad26.COV2.S was intramuscular, at either 5x10^10 or 1x10^11 viral particles, delivered as one shot or as two shots spaced 56 days apart. TCRbeta repertoire sequencing was used to assess the specificity and breadth of SARS-CoV-2-reactive T cell receptors after Ad26.COV2.S vaccination. The TCR-sequenced set comprised approximately 30 samples: some 20 Ad26.COV2.S vaccine recipients, 5 placebo recipients and 8 SARS-CoV-2 convalescent individuals. Participants in the trial were split at random into five groups of five each, receiving low-dose or high-dose Ad26.COV2.S once or twice, or else placebo on both occasions. Investigators remained blinded to trial group allocation during experiments and outcome assessment. Study-level results and caveats: Substantial breadth of spike-specific CD8+ and CD4+ T cell responses was reported after vaccination. Compared with placebo recipients, Ad26.COV2.S recipients showed higher spike-specific TCR breadth (P = 0.0014). Non-spike TCR breadth was comparable between vaccine and placebo recipients, consistent with the vaccine containing only spike. It was noted by the authors that total T cell responses may have been underestimated by the TCR breadth and depth analyses. The study lacked the statistical power to compare responses across vaccine doses or regimens.

TCRbeta CDR3 regions were sequenced with the immunoSEQ Assay. After extraction, genomic DNA underwent amplification by bias-controlled multiplex PCR, followed by high-throughput sequencing. Concerning the study's data processing: Collapsing and filtering of sequences were performed to quantify the absolute abundance of each unique TCRbeta CDR3 region. Usable DNA was measured by amplifying reference genes present in all nucleated cells, and TCRbeta template counts were normalized to that usable DNA to estimate T cell fraction. Repertoire TCRs were annotated as SARS-CoV-2-specific by exact matching of V gene, CDR3 amino acid sequence and J gene to a known reactive TCR set. The reference SARS-CoV-2 TCR set was obtained from MIRA and was filtered for enrichment in COVID-19-positive ImmuneCODE repertoires, whereby public or cross-reactive TCRs were removed. Using the MIRA antigens, annotated TCRs were further analysed by specific ORF or by position within an ORF. Breadth was defined as annotated unique rearrangements over total unique productive rearrangements; depth was the summed frequency of those rearrangements. Two-sided Wilcoxon rank-sum tests were applied when comparing TCR breadth between groups. TCRdb carries this immuneACCESS record with in-frame sequences only. Its versions omit some clonotypes, under half of them owing to an unresolved V gene in the studies checked, with the rest unexplained. D and trimming were read from the DNA, whereas the V and J calls and clone size are those reported in that table. The sample table holds roughly 700,000 clones, of which 70% to 90% were seen once. The ten largest clones capture over 1.3% of the sample.

A word on this clone: Its target antigen remains unknown. Base-call qualities are not available, and no considerably larger clone is one nucleotide away.

What the treatment or condition label conveys for this sample: 15 to 20 received Ad26.COV2.S at low or high dose, single or two shots; about five received placebo; per-sample allocation not given. For vaccine and placebo recipients, the sequenced repertoires came from samples collected on day 63 after the first injection. Cohort 1b enrolled roughly 25 adults aged 18-55 years at a single site in Boston, USA, between 29 July and 7 August 2020. Ad26.COV2.S was a replication-incompetent adenovirus type 26 vector that expressed a prefusion-stabilized SARS-CoV-2 spike protein derived from the original Wuhan strain. The source of this sequence is a person between 18 and 65 years old who received the Ad26.COV2.S COVID-19 vaccine or a placebo. The sample in question was peripheral blood, obtained in a trial of Ad26.COV2.S vaccine versus placebo.

CDR3 protein: CASSQEVSELFF. The DNA sequence is as follows: TGTGCCAGCTCACAAGAGGTATCGGAGCTGTTTTTT. The V and J genes are TRBV18 and TRBJ2-2, with no confidently assigned D gene. Reading the germline V gene gives CDR1 KGHSH and CDR2 LQKENI. Trimming costs V 4 bases and J 10 bases, and their ends lie 10 bases apart. Counted from cysteine to phenylalanine, this CDR3 has 12 amino acids. Only the CDR3 part of the read is kept: 36 bases, read in frame from the first base.